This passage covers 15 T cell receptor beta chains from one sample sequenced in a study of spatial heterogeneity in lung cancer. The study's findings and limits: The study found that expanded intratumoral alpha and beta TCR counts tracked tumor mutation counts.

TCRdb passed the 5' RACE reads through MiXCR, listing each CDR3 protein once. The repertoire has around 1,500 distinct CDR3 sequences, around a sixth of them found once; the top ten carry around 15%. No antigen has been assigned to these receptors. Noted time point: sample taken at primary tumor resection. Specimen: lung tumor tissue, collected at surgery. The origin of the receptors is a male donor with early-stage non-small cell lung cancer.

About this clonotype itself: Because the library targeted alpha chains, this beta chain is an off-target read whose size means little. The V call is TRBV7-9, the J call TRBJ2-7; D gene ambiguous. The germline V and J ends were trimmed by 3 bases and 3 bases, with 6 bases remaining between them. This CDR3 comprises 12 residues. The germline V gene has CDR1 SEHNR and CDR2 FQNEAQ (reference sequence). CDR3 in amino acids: CASSLSHYEQYF. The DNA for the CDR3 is TGTGCCAGCAGCTTGAGCCACTACGAGCAGTACTTC.

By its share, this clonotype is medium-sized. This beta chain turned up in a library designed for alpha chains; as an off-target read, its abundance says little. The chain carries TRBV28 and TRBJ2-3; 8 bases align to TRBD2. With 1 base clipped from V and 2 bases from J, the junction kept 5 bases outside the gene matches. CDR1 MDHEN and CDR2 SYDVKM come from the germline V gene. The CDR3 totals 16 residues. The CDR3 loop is CASSLSPGGPTDTQYF. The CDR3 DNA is TGTGCCAGCAGTTTATCCCCGGGGGGGCCCACAGATACGCAGTATTTT.

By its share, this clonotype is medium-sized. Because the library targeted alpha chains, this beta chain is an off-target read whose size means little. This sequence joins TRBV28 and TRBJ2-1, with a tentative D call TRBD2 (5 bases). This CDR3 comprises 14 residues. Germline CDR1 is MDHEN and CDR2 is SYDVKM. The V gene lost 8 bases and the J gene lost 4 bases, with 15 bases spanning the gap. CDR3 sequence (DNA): TGTGCCAGCTTTACTAGTACTGGGTACAATGAGCAGTTCTTC. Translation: CASFTSTGYNEQFF.

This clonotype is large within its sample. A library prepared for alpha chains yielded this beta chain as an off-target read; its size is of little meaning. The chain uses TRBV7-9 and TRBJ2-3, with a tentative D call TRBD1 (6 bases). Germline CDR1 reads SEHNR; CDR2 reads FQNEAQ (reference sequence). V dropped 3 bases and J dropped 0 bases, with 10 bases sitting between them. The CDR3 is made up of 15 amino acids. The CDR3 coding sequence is TGTGCCAGCAGCTTGGACAGAGACAGCACAGATACGCAGTATTTT. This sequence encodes CASSLDRDSTDTQYF.

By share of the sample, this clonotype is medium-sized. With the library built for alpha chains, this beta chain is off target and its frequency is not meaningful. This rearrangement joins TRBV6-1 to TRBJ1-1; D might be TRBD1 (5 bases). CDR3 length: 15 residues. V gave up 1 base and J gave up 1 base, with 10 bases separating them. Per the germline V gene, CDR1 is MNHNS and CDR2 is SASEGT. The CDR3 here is CASSEVVRANTEAFF. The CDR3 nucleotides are TGTGCCAGCAGTGAAGTAGTCAGGGCGAACACTGAAGCTTTCTTT.

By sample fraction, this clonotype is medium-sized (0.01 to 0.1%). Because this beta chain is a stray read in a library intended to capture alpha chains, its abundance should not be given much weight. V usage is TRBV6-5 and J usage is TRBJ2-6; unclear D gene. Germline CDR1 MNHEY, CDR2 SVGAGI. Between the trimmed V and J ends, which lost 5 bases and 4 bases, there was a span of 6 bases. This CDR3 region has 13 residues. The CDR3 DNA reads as TGTGCCAGCAGTCCACAGGGGGCCAACGTCCTGACTTTC. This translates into CASSPQGANVLTF.

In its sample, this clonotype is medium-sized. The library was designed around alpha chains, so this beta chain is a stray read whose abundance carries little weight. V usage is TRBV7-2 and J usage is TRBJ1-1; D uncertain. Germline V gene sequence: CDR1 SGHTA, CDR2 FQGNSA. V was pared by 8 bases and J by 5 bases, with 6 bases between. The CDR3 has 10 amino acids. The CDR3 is CASGRTEAFF. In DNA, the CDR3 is TGTGCCAGCGGCAGAACTGAAGCTTTCTTT.

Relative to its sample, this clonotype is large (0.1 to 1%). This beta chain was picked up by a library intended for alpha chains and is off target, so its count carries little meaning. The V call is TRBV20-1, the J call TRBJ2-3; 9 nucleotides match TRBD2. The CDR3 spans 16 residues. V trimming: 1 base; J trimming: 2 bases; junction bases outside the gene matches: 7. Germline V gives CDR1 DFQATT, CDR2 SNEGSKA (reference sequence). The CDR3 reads CSARALIAGDTDTQYF. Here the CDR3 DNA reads TGCAGTGCTAGAGCCCTAATAGCGGGAGACACAGATACGCAGTATTTT.

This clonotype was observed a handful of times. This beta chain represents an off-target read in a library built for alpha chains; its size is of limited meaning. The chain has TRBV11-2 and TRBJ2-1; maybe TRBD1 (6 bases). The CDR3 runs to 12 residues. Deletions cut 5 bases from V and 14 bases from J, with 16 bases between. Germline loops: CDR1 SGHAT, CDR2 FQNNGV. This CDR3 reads CASSKNRVLEFF. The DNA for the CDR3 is TGTGCCAGCAGCAAAAACAGGGTCTTGGAGTTCTTC.

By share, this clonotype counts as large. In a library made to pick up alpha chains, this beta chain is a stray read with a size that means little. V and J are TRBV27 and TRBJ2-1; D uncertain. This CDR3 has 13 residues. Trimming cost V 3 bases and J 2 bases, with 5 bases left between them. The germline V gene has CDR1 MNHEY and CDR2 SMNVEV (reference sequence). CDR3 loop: CASSLQAYNEQFF. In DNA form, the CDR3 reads TGTGCCAGCAGTTTGCAGGCCTACAATGAGCAGTTCTTC.

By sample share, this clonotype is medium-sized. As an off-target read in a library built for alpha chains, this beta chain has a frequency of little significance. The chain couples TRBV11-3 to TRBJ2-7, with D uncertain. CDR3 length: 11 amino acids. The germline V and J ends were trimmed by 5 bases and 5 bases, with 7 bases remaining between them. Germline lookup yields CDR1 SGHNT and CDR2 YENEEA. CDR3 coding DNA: TGTGCCAGCAGCATACGGGACGAGCAGTACTTC. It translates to CASSIRDEQYF.

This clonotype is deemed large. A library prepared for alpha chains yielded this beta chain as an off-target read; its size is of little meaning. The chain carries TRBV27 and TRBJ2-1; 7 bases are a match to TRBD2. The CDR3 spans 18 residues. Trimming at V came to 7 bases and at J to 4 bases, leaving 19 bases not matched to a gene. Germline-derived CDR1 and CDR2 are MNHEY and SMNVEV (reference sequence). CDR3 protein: CASNGGGSGLRRYNEQFF. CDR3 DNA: TGTGCCAGCAATGGAGGCGGGAGTGGACTCAGGAGATACAATGAGCAGTTCTTC.

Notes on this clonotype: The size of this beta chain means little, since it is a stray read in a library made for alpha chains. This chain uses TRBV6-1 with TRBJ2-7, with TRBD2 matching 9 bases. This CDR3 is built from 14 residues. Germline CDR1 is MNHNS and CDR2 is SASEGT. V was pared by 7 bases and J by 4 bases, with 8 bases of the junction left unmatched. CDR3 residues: CASKALAGSYEQYF. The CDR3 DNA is TGTGCCAGCAAGGCGCTAGCGGGATCTTACGAGCAGTACTTC.

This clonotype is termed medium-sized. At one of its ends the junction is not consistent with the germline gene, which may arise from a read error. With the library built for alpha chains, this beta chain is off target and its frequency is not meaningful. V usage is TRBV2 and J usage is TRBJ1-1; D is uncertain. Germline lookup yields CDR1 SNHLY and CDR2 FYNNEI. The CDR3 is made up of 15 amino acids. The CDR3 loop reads CASSARNILKTEAFF. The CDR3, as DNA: TGTGCCAGCAGTGCTCGGAATATATTGAAGACTGAAGCTTTCTTT.

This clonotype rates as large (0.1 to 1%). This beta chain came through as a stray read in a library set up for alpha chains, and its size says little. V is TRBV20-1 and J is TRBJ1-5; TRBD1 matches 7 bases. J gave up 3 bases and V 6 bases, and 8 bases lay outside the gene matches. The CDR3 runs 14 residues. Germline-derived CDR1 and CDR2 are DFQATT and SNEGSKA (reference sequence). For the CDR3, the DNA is TGCAGTGCCAGGACAGGCTCATTCAATCAGCCCCAGCATTTT. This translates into CSARTGSFNQPQHF.